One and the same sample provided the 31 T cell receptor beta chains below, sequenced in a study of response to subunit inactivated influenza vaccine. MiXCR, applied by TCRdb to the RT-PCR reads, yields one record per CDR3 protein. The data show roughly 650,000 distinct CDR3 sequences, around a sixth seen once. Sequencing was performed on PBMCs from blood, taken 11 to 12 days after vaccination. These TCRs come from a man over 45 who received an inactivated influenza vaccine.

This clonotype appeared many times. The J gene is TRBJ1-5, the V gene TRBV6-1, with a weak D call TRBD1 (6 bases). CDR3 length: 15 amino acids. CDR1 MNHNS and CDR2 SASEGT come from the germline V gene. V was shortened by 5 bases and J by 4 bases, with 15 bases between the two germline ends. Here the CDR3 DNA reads TGTGCCAGCAGTCAAACCGGGGACACAAATCAGCCCCAGCATTTT. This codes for CASSQTGDTNQPQHF.

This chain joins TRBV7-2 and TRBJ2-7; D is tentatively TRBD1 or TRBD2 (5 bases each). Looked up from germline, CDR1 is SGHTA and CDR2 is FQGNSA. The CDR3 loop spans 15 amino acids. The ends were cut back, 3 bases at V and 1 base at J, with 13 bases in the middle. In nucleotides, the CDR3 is TGTGCCAGCAGCTTGGGACGGGAAGCGTCCTACGAGCAGTACTTC. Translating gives CASSLGREASYEQYF.

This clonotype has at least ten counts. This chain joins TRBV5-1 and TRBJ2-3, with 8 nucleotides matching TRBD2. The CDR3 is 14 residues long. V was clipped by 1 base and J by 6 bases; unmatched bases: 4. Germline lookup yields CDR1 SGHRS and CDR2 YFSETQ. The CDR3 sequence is CASSLNGGADTQYF. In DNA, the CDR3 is TGCGCCAGCAGCTTGAACGGGGGGGCGGATACGCAGTATTTT.

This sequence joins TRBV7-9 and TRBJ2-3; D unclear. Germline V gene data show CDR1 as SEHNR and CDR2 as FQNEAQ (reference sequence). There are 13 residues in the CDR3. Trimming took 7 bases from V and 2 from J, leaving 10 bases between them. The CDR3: CASTRRDTDTQYF. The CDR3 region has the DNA TGTGCCAGCACGCGGCGCGACACAGATACGCAGTATTTT.

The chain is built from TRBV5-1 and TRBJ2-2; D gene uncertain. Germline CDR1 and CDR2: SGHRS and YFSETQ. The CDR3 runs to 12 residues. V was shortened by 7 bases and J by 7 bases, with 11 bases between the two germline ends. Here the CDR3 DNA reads TGCGCCAGCGAGCTGGGTGGCGGGGAGCTGTTTTTT. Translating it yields CASELGGGELFF. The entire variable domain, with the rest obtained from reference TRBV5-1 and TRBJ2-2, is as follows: KAGVTQTPRYLIKTRGQQVTLSCSPISGHRSVSWYQQTPGQGLQFLFEYFSETQRNKGNFPGRFSGRQFSNSRSEMNVSTLELGDSALYLCASELGGGELFFGEGSRLTVL.

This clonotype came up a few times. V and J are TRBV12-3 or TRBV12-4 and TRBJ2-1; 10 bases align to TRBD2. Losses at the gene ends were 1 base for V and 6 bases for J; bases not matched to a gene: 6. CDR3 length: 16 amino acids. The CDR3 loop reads CASSLGGGTSANEQFF. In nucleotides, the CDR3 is TGTGCCAGCAGTTTAGGAGGGGGGACTAGCGCCAATGAGCAGTTCTTC.

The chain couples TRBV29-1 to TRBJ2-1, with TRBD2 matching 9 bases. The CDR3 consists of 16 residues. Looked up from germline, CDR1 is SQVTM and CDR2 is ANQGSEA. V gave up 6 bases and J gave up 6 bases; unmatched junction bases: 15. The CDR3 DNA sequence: TGCAGCGTCCTGGAATTTGGGACTAGCAGTTCCAATGAGCAGTTCTTC. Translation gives CSVLEFGTSSSNEQFF.

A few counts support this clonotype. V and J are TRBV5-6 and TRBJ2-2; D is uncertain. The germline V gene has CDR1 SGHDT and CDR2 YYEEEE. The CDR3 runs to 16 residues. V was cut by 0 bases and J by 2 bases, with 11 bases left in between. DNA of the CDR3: TGTGCCAGCAGCTTGGCCGTCAGACTCAACACCGGGGAGCTGTTTTTT. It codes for CASSLAVRLNTGELFF. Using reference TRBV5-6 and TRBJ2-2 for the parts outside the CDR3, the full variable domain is DAGVTQSPTHLIKTRGQQVTLRCSPKSGHDTVSWYQQALGQGPQFIFQYYEEEERQRGNFPDRFSGHQFPNYSSELNVNALLLGDSALYLCASSLAVRLNTGELFFGEGSRLTVL.

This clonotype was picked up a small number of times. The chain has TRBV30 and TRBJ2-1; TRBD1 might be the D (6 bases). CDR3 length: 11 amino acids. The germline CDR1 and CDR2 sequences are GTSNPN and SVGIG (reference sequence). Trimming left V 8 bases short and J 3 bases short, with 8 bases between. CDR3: CAGDIYNEQFF. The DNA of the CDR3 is TGTGCCGGGGACATCTACAATGAGCAGTTCTTC.

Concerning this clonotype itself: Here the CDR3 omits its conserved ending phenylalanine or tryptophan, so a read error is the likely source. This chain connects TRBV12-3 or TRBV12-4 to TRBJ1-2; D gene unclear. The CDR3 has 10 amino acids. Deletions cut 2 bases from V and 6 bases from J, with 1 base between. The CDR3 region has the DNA TGTGCCAGCAGTTTAAATGGCTACACCTTA. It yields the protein CASSLNGYTL.

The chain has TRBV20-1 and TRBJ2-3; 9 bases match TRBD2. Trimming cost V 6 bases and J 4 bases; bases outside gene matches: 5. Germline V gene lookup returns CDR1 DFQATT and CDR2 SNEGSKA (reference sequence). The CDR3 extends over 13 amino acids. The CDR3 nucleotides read TGCAGTGCCTTTAGCGGGGGAGCAGATACGCAGTATTTT. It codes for CSAFSGGADTQYF.

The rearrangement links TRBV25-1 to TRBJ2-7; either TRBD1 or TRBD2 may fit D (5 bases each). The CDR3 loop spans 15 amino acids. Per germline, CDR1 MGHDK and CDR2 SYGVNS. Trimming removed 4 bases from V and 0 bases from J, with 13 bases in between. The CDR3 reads CASSGRDPFSYEQYF. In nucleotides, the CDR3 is TGTGCCAGCAGTGGACGGGACCCCTTCTCCTACGAGCAGTACTTC.

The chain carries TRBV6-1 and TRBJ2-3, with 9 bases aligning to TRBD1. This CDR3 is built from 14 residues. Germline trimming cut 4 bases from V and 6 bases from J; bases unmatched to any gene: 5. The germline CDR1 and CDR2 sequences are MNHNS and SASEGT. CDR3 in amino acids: CASSGGTGKDTQYF. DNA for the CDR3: TGTGCCAGCAGTGGAGGGACAGGGAAGGATACGCAGTATTTT.

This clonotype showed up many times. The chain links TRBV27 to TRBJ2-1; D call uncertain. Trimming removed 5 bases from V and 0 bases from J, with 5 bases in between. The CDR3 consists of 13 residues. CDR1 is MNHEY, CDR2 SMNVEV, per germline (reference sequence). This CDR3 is CASSADSYNEQFF. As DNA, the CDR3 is TGTGCCAGCAGTGCTGACTCCTACAATGAGCAGTTCTTC.

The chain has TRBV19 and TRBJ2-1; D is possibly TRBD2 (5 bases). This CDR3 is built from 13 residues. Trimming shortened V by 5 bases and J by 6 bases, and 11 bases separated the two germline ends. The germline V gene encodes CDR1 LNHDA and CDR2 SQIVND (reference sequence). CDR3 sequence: CASSRPAGNEQFF. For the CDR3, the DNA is TGTGCCAGTAGTCGCCCGGCGGGCAATGAGCAGTTCTTC.

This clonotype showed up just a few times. In DNA, the CDR3 is TGTGCCAGCAGCAAACGGGGACAGAGCACAGATACGCAGTATTTT. Its protein product is CASSKRGQSTDTQYF. The rearrangement joins TRBV6-2 or TRBV6-3 to TRBJ2-3, with 7 bases matching TRBD1. CDR1 MNHEY and CDR2 SVGEGT come from the germline V gene. The CDR3 is made up of 15 amino acids. J gave up 0 bases and V 6 bases, and 6 bases lay outside the gene matches.

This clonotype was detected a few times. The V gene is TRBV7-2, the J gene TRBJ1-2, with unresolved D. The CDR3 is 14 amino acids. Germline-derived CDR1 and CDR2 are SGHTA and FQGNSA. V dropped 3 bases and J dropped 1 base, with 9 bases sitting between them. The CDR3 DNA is TGTGCCAGCAGCTTGAGGGCAGTTAACTATGGCTACACCTTC. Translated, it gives CASSLRAVNYGYTF.

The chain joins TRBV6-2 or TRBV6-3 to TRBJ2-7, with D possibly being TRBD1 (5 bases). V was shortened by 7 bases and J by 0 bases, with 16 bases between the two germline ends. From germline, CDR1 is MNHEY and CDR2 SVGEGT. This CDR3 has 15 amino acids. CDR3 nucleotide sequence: TGTGCCAGCATCCCAGGGAAGGGTGTCTCCTACGAGCAGTACTTC. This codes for CASIPGKGVSYEQYF.

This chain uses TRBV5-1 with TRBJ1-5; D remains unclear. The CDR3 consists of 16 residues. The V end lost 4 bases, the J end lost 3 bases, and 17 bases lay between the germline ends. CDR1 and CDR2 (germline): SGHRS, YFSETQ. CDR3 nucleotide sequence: TGCGCCAGCAGCCCTGTCAACTCTGGGCCCAATCAGCCCCAGCATTTT. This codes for CASSPVNSGPNQPQHF.

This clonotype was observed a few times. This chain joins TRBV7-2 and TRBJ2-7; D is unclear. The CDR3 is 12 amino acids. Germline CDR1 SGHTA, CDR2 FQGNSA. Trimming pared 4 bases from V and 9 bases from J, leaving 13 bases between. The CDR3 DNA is TGTGCCAGCAGCTCCCATGGGGTCGTGCAGTACTTC. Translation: CASSSHGVVQYF.

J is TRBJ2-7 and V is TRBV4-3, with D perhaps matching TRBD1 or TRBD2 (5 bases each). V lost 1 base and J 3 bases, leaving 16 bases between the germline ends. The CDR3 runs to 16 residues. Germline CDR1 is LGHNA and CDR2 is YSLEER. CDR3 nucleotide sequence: TGCGCCAGCAGCCAAGTGCGAGGGGTTAGCTTCTACGAGCAGTACTTC. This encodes CASSQVRGVSFYEQYF.

The CDR3 nucleotides are TGTGCCAGCAGCTTCGGGACTAGCGCCGATGAGACCCAGTACTTC. Translated: CASSFGTSADETQYF. The genes are TRBV7-2 and TRBJ2-5, with TRBD2 identical over 10 bases. Per the germline V gene, CDR1 is SGHTA and CDR2 is FQGNSA. CDR3 length equals 15 residues. The V segment lost 3 bases and the J segment 5 bases; nucleotides outside the gene matches: 6. Complete variable domain (other parts from reference TRBV7-2 and TRBJ2-5): GAGVSQSPSNKVTEKGKDVELRCDPISGHTALYWYRQSLGQGLEFLIYFQGNSAPDKSGLPSDRFSAERTGGSVSTLTIQRTQQEDSAVYLCASSFGTSADETQYFGPGTRLLVL.

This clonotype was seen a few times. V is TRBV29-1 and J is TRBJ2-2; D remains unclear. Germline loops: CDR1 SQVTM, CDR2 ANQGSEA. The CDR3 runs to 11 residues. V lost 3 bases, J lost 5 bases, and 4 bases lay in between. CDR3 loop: CSVDWTGELFF. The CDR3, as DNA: TGCAGCGTTGACTGGACCGGGGAGCTGTTTTTT.

CDR3 sequence: CASSLKPRPQYF. The CDR3 nucleotides are TGTGCCAGCAGCTTAAAACCGAGGCCGCAGTATTTT. The chain couples TRBV5-8 to TRBJ2-3; D ambiguous. Per the germline V gene, CDR1 is SGHTS and CDR2 is YDEGEE. CDR3 length equals 12 residues. Trimming stripped 2 bases from V and 10 bases from J, with 11 bases between.

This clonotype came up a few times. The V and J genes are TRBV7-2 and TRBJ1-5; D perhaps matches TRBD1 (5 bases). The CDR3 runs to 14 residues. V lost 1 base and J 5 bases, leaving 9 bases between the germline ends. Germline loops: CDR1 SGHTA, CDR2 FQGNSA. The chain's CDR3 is CASSLGRAYQPQHF. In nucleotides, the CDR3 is TGTGCCAGCAGCTTAGGCAGGGCATATCAGCCCCAGCATTTT.

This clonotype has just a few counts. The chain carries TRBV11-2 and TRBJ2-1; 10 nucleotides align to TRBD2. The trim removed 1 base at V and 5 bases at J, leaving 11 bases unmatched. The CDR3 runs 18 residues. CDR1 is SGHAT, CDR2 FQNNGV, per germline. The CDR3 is CASSLVGLLAGANNEQFF. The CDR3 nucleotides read TGTGCCAGCAGCTTAGTCGGCTTGCTAGCGGGAGCCAACAATGAGCAGTTCTTC.

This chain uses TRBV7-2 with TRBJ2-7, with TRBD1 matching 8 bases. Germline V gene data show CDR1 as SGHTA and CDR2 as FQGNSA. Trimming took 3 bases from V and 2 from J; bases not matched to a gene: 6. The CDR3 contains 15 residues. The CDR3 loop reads CASSFPGQVTYEQYF. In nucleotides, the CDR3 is TGTGCCAGCAGCTTTCCGGGACAGGTTACCTACGAGCAGTACTTC.

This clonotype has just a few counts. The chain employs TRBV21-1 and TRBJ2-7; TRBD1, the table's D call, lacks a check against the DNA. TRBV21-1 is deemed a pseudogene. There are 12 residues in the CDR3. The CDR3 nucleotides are TGTGCCAGCAGCAAAGGAAAGGGGGAGCAGTACTTC. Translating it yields CASSKGKGEQYF.

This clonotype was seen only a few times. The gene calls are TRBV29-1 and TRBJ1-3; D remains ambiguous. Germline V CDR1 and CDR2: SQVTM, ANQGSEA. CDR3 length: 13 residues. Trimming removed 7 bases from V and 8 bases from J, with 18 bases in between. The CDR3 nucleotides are TGCAGCGCCGCTGGAAGCACCCGAGACACCATATATTTT. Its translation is CSAAGSTRDTIYF.

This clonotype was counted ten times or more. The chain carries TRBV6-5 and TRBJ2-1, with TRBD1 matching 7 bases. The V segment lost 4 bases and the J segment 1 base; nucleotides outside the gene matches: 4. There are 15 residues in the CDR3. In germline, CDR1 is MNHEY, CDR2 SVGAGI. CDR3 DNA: TGTGCCAGCAGTTCTGACAGGGCTTCCTACAATGAGCAGTTCTTC. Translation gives CASSSDRASYNEQFF.

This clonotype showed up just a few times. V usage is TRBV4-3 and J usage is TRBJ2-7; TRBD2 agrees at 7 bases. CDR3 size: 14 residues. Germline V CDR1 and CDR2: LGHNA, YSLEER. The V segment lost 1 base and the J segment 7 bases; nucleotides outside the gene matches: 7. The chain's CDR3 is CASSQGTGGTEQYF. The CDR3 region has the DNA TGCGCCAGCAGCCAAGGGACGGGGGGTACGGAGCAGTACTTC.